The next 5 T cell receptor beta chains were all read from a single sample in a study of blood T cell repertoires in COVID-19. Profiling relied on immunoSEQ multiplex PCR, and the TCRdb table lists in-frame clones only, not all of them. Here the sample spans approximately 440,000 clones, less than 95% being singletons. Sequencing was performed on PBMCs or T cells enriched from blood (not recorded which). These TCRs come from a man aged 18 to 29 who had recovered from COVID-19.

This clone was recorded only once. The genes are TRBV12-3 or TRBV12-4 and TRBJ2-1, with 7 bases that match TRBD1. This CDR3 contains 13 residues. With 5 bases clipped from V and 10 bases from J, the junction kept 8 bases outside the gene matches. The CDR3 loop is CASSPRQGQEQFF. In DNA, the CDR3 is TGTGCCAGCAGTCCCCGACAGGGTCAGGAGCAGTTCTTC.

The V call is TRBV9, the J call TRBJ2-1, with D perhaps matching TRBD2 (6 bases). Trimming pared 1 base from V and 1 base from J, leaving 9 bases between. CDR1 is SGDLS, CDR2 YYNGEE, per germline. This CDR3 contains 15 residues. This CDR3 reads CASSVTGLSYNEQFF. In DNA form, the CDR3 reads TGTGCCAGCAGCGTAACGGGACTTTCCTACAATGAGCAGTTCTTC.

The chain is built from TRBV3-1 (or the pseudogene TRBV3-2) and TRBJ1-4, with D possibly being TRBD1 (5 bases). The CDR3 covers 15 residues. V lost 1 base and J lost 7, with 13 bases in between. Germline lookup yields CDR1 LGHDT and CDR2 YNNKEL (reference sequence). The CDR3 loop reads CASSQGSGKVEKLFF. In nucleotides, the CDR3 is TGTGCCAGCAGCCAAGGTTCAGGGAAGGTTGAAAAACTGTTTTTT.

The J gene is TRBJ1-1, the V gene TRBV3-1 (or the pseudogene TRBV3-2), with D uncertain. The CDR3 totals 16 residues. With 0 bases removed from V and 3 bases from J, the gap between germline ends came to 14 bases. Germline V gives CDR1 LGHDT, CDR2 YNNKEL (reference sequence). The CDR3 loop reads CASSQEGEGVDTEAFF. The CDR3 bases are TGTGCCAGCAGCCAAGAGGGTGAGGGTGTTGACACTGAAGCTTTCTTT.

The chain couples TRBV30 to TRBJ1-3, with TRBD1 matching over 12 bases. V dropped 0 bases and J dropped 3; count of bases not matched to a gene: 6. Germline V gene sequence: CDR1 GTSNPN, CDR2 SVGIG (reference sequence). The CDR3 contains 17 residues. CDR3 region: CAWSVGTGGLDGNTIYF. The DNA of the CDR3 is TGTGCCTGGAGTGTAGGGACAGGGGGCTTGGATGGAAACACCATATATTTT.